This is a list of T cell receptor beta chains from one sample in a study of blood T cell repertoires in COVID-19. Using immunoSEQ multiplex PCR, the repertoire was profiled, and TCRdb retains in-frame clones only, with some absent. This sample has hundreds of thousands of clones, with 80% to 90% found just once. Sequencing was done on a sample of peripheral blood. The receptors shown here come from a man in his forties with acute or convalescent COVID-19. The CDR3 runs from the conserved cysteine through the conserved F or W. A D gene is named only where the DNA matches it firmly. The size field is filled for only some rows; it gives once, few, many or a size class.

d_gene	v_gene	j_gene	len	abundance	CDR3nt	CDR3aa
.	TRBV6-1	TRBJ2-7	12	.	TGTGCCAGCAGTGAACTCCTTTACGAGCAGTACTTC	CASSELLYEQYF
TRBD1	TRBV19	TRBJ1-6	17	.	TGTGCCAGTAGTATCGGGACAGGAAAGGGGTATAATTCACCCCTCCACTTT	CASSIGTGKGYNSPLHF
TRBD1	TRBV7-2	TRBJ2-2	16	.	TGTGCCAGCAGCTTAGTAGGGACAGGTGACACCGGGGAGCTGTTTTTT	CASSLVGTGDTGELFF
.	TRBV6-2/TRBV6-3	TRBJ1-1	16	.	TGTGCCAGCAGTTCTCCTCGGCGGGGACCCAACACTGAAGCTTTCTTT	CASSSPRRGPNTEAFF
TRBD1	TRBV5-1	TRBJ1-2	14	few	TGCGCCAGCAGCGTTGGGACAGGGGGCTATGGCTACACCTTC	CASSVGTGGYGYTF
.	TRBV6-5	TRBJ1-1	14	few	TGTGCCAGCACTTCCCCCGGGATGAACACTGAAGCTTTCTTT	CASTSPGMNTEAFF
TRBD1	TRBV5-1	TRBJ1-1	14	.	TGCGCCAGCAAGTTGGGACAGCCGAACACTGAAGCTTTCTTT	CASKLGQPNTEAFF
TRBD1	TRBV3-1/TRBV3-2	TRBJ2-1	14	.	TGTGCCAGCACCCGACAGGGGATTTACAATGAGCAGTTCTTC	CASTRQGIYNEQFF
.	TRBV19	TRBJ1-1	15	.	TGTGCCAGTAGTACCGGGGATCTCATGAACACTGAAGCTTTCTTT	CASSTGDLMNTEAFF
.	TRBV15	TRBJ2-2	14	.	TGTGCCACCAGCAGAGGTCTCCCCACCGGGGAGCTGTTTTTT	CATSRGLPTGELFF
TRBD1	TRBV6-4	TRBJ1-4	13	.	TGTGCCAGCCCCGGGACAGGGGATGAAAAACTGTTTTTT	CASPGTGDEKLFF
.	TRBV9	TRBJ1-5	14	.	TGTGCCAGCAGCCGGGGAGGAGGGAACCAGCCCCAGCATTTT	CASSRGGGNQPQHF
.	TRBV4-2	TRBJ2-1	15	.	TGTGCCAGCAGCCAAGATAGTCCTAGAGACAATGAGCAGTTCTTC	CASSQDSPRDNEQFF
TRBD1	TRBV5-6	TRBJ1-6	16	once	TGTGCCAGCAGCTTGCTAGACAGGGGAAGTGCTGCACCCCTCCACTTT	CASSLLDRGSAAPLHF
.	TRBV2	TRBJ2-7	14	few	TGTGCCAGCAACTTACAGGGCCAGCTCTACGAGCAGTACTTC	CASNLQGQLYEQYF
TRBD1	TRBV2	TRBJ1-5	17	.	TGTGCCAGCAGCGCAGGACAGGGGATTAGTAGCAATCAGCCCCAGCATTTT	CASSAGQGISSNQPQHF
.	TRBV7-8	TRBJ2-3	15	.	TGTGCCAGCAGCTTAGATAGGGGAAACACAGATACGCAGTATTTT	CASSLDRGNTDTQYF
TRBD2	TRBV7-3	TRBJ2-3	17	.	TGTGCCAGCTCCCGGACTAGCGGGGGGGTTCTAGGGGATACGCAGTATTTT	CASSRTSGGVLGDTQYF
.	TRBV5-1	TRBJ1-1	13	.	TGCGCCAGCAGCTTGCACGGGGTGACTGAAGCTTTCTTT	CASSLHGVTEAFF
.	TRBV6-5	TRBJ1-1	14	.	TGTGCCAGCAGACCAGGGGATATGAACACTGAAGCTTTCTTT	CASRPGDMNTEAFF
.	TRBV12-3/TRBV12-4	TRBJ1-5	13	.	TGTGCCAGCAGTTTGACAGCCGGTCAGCCCCAGCATTTT	CASSLTAGQPQHF
TRBD1	TRBV2	TRBJ1-6	15	.	TGTGCCAGCTCGCCGGGACAGGGGGAGTTGTCACCCCTCCACTTT	CASSPGQGELSPLHF
TRBD2	TRBV3-1/TRBV3-2	TRBJ2-1	16	.	TGTGCCAGCAGCTCGCCGGGGAGGGACGCCTACAATGAGCAGTTCTTC	CASSSPGRDAYNEQFF
.	TRBV30	TRBJ1-1	13	.	TGTGCCTGGAAGGACAGCTTGAACACTGAAGCTTTCTTT	CAWKDSLNTEAFF
TRBD2	TRBV6-5	TRBJ2-7	11	.	TGTGCCAGCAGTCCGGGAGGGGAGCAGTACTTC	CASSPGGEQYF
TRBD1	TRBV5-8	TRBJ1-1	14	.	TGTGCCAGCAGATTCAGGGGGCGCGGAACTGAAGCTTTCTTT	CASRFRGRGTEAFF
.	TRBV6-5	TRBJ1-5	13	.	TGTGCCAGTTGGGGGCCGGGCAATCAGCCCCAGCATTTT	CASWGPGNQPQHF
.	TRBV11-2	TRBJ2-7	16	.	TGTGCCAGCAGCGAATTCGGACAGTCTCTCTCCTACGAGCAGTACTTC	CASSEFGQSLSYEQYF
.	TRBV27	TRBJ1-5	13	.	TGTGCCAGCAGTTTAAACGGGTATCAGCCCCAGCATTTT	CASSLNGYQPQHF
.	TRBV28	TRBJ2-7	12	.	TGTGCCAGCAGCACAACAGGGTACGAGCAGTACTTC	CASSTTGYEQYF
.	TRBV6-5	TRBJ2-2	15	.	TGTGCCAGCAGCTCTACTAGATTTGTTTCCGGGGAGCTGTTTTTT	CASSSTRFVSGELFF
.	TRBV15	TRBJ1-5	16	.	TGTGCCACCAGCAGAGATCCAGGGGTGGGCAATCAGCCCCAGCATTTT	CATSRDPGVGNQPQHF
.	TRBV25-1	TRBJ1-2	13	.	TGTGCCAGCAGTGAACAGGGGTATCATGGCTACACCTTC	CASSEQGYHGYTF
.	TRBV2	TRBJ1-5	14	.	TGTGCCAGCAGTGAGGGGTCAGGAGGGCAGCCCCAGCATTTT	CASSEGSGGQPQHF
.	TRBV6-5	TRBJ1-2	13	once	TGTGCCAGCAGTTACGACAGCCTCTATGGCTACACCTTC	CASSYDSLYGYTF
TRBD1	TRBV6-5	TRBJ1-6	14	.	TGTGCCAGCGCCTCCGACAGGGCCTATACGCCCCTCCACTTT	CASASDRAYTPLHF
TRBD2	TRBV14	TRBJ2-1	13	.	TGTGCCAGCAGCCAACCGGGCCGGGGGGGGCAGTTCTTC	CASSQPGRGGQFF
.	TRBV9	TRBJ1-2	14	.	TGTGCCAGCAGCCTCGAGTGGGGGCCCTATGGCTACACCTTC	CASSLEWGPYGYTF
.	TRBV9	TRBJ1-2	11	.	TGTGCCAGCAGCCTTAACTATGGCTACACCTTC	CASSLNYGYTF
.	TRBV5-6	TRBJ1-4	15	.	TGTGCCAGCAGTCATACAGGAGCAACTAATGAAAAACTGTTTTTT	CASSHTGATNEKLFF
TRBD1	TRBV6-5	TRBJ1-2	13	.	TGTGCCAGCAGCCGACAGGGTAACTATGGCTACACCTTC	CASSRQGNYGYTF
.	TRBV27	TRBJ2-7	13	.	TGTGCCAGCAGTAGGGGTCTACCCTACGAGCAGTACTTC	CASSRGLPYEQYF
TRBD1	TRBV5-5	TRBJ2-1	15	.	TGTGCCAGCAGTCCGACAGGGAGCTCCTACAATGAGCAGTTCTTC	CASSPTGSSYNEQFF
TRBD1	TRBV30	TRBJ1-2	13	.	TGTGCCTGGAGGCCGACAGGGGGCTATGGCTACACCTTC	CAWRPTGGYGYTF
TRBD1	TRBV3-1/TRBV3-2	TRBJ1-2	16	.	TGTGCCAGCAGCCTCAAACTGGGACAGGGGATGGGAGGCTACACCTTC	CASSLKLGQGMGGYTF
TRBD2	TRBV11-2	TRBJ2-1	16	.	TGTGCCAGCAGCTGGACTAGCGGGGTATCCTACAATGAGCAGTTCTTC	CASSWTSGVSYNEQFF